Listed below are T cell receptor beta chains from one sample, sequenced in a study of blood T cell repertoires in COVID-19. This table comes from immunoSEQ multiplex PCR, and its TCRdb copy is limited to in-frame clones, with some not included. Among 200,000 to 300,000 clones, about 88% were seen once, and the ten largest hold around 1.8%. Sample: peripheral blood. Source of these receptors: a man aged 25-45 years with active or convalescent COVID-19. Each CDR3 is given without its conserved first and last residue.

length	J	V	CDR3
13	TRBJ1-2	TRBV2	ASSGSGSRSYGYT
14	TRBJ1-1	TRBV27	ASSSFRDIMNTEAF
18	TRBJ2-1	TRBV9	ASSRSGGLPNSLIYNEQF
13	TRBJ1-1	TRBV2	ASSEGPRGLVEAF
14	TRBJ1-2	TRBV30	AWRTGNRDRVHGYT
13	TRBJ2-3	TRBV19	ASSIRGTGLDTQY
12	TRBJ2-5	TRBV6-6	ASNLAGDGETQY
14	TRBJ1-5	TRBV7-2	ASSPGDYYSNQPQH
13	TRBJ2-3	TRBV5-1	ASSLYGPEEDTQY
13	TRBJ1-2	TRBV19	ATVSQGQGAQGYT
14	TRBJ1-4	TRBV5-1	ASSLMQGPTNEKLF
13	TRBJ2-5	TRBV7-9	ASSHHTGLQETQY
14	TRBJ1-2	TRBV13	ASSLIPETSNYGYT
9	TRBJ2-7	TRBV15	ATSRGYEQY
13	TRBJ2-3	TRBV2	ASSGGQTLTDTQY
12	TRBJ2-5	TRBV9	ASSVGPSQETQY
12	TRBJ1-1	TRBV10-2	ASSDPGYRTEAF
14	TRBJ1-3	TRBV7-9	ASSSTGDGPGNTIY
14	TRBJ1-1	TRBV6-6	ASSYFRGSTNTEAF
11	TRBJ2-7	TRBV6-5	ASSYGTGYEQY
12	TRBJ1-1	TRBV14	ASSHPGQLTEAF
14	TRBJ2-5	TRBV6-2/TRBV6-3	ASSYGTSGGQETQY
13	TRBJ1-1	TRBV11-2	ASSLAGGQNTEAF
13	TRBJ2-3	TRBV4-2	ASSQVGVSTDTQY
16	TRBJ1-4	TRBV7-8	ASSLTKGRRKTNEKLF
14	TRBJ2-3	TRBV2	ASSVSGLPTTDTQY
13	TRBJ2-5	TRBV7-9	ASSPTPIPGGTQY
12	TRBJ1-1	TRBV19	ASSGRGRSTEAF
14	TRBJ2-1	TRBV9	ASSVGGQTYYNEQF
13	TRBJ2-2	TRBV2	ASSGQGTNTGELF
11	TRBJ1-4	TRBV12-3/TRBV12-4	ASRGGPQEKLF
14	TRBJ2-1	TRBV6-2/TRBV6-3	ASSYEGRGIDNEQF
12	TRBJ2-5	TRBV18	ASSPGTSIETQY
13	TRBJ1-3	TRBV9	ASSVGGDSGNTIY
13	TRBJ1-5	TRBV15	ATSREYNSNQPQH
14	TRBJ2-3	TRBV19	ASNPGTSGGGDTQY
12	TRBJ1-2	TRBV25-1	ASSEWYQGHGYT
12	TRBJ1-1	TRBV5-1	ASSFRGLSTEAF
17	TRBJ2-3	TRBV5-3	ARSFVFRLAGVGSDTQY